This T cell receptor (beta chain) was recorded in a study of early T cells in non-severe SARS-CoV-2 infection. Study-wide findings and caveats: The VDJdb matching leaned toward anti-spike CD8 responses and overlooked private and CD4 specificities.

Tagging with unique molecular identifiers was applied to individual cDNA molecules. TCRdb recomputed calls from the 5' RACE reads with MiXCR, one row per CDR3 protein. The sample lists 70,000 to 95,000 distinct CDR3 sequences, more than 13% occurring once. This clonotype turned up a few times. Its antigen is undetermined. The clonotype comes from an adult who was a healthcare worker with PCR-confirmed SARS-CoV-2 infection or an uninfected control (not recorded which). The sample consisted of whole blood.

This CDR3 reads CASRGQGSYEQYF. In DNA form, the CDR3 reads TGTGCCAGCAGGGGACAGGGCTCCTACGAGCAGTACTTC. V is TRBV6-6 and J is TRBJ2-7; TRBD1 matches 9 bases. J gave up 0 bases and V 6 bases, and 0 bases lay outside the gene matches. This CDR3 has 13 residues. CDR1 MNHNY and CDR2 SVGAGI come from the germline V gene (reference sequence).